The 18 T cell receptor beta chains below were found in one sample sequenced in a study of human T cells and chemical hapten exposure. The time point here: patch test 1, 2 weeks after DPC sensitization. Treatment noted: therapeutic diphenylcyclopropenone sensitization with weekly scalp DPC. MiXCR, run by TCRdb on the RACE reads, gives a single entry per CDR3 protein. The sample lists 150,000 to 200,000 distinct CDR3 sequences, 20% to 25% seen once, with roughly 6.7% in the top ten. The material was whole blood, obtained in connection with sensitization to the hapten diphenylcyclopropenone (DPC). Source of these receptors: a woman between 45 and 60 years old with alopecia areata. Some clones in this sample may be carry-over from other donors' samples.

This clonotype occurred a few times. The chain couples TRBV3-1 to TRBJ2-5; D not certain. Germline V lookup: CDR1 LGHDT, CDR2 YNNKEL (reference sequence). V was trimmed by 0 bases and J by 7 bases, leaving 6 bases between them. CDR3 length: 12 amino acids. The CDR3 loop reads CASSQEEGTQYF. The CDR3 bases are TGTGCCAGCAGCCAAGAGGAAGGGACCCAGTACTTC.

This clonotype came up many times. The J gene is TRBJ2-1, the V gene TRBV6-2 or TRBV6-3; perhaps TRBD2 as D (6 bases). The ends were cut back, 3 bases at V and 6 bases at J, with 9 bases in the middle. This CDR3 is 13 amino acids long. CDR1 and CDR2 from the germline V gene are MNHEY and SVGEGT. The CDR3 coding sequence is TGTGCCAGCAGTTATGGGAGGATCAATGAGCAGTTCTTC. It specifies CASSYGRINEQFF.

This clonotype has only a few counts. This chain joins TRBV12-3 or TRBV12-4 and TRBJ2-2; 11 bases align to TRBD2. J was trimmed by 4 bases and V by 6 bases; bases with no gene match: 7. The CDR3 is 16 residues long. In DNA, the CDR3 is TGTGCCAGCAGACCTTTAGCGGGAGGGTTCACCGGGGAGCTGTTTTTT. Amino acids: CASRPLAGGFTGELFF.

The chain carries TRBV5-1 and TRBJ1-2; D ambiguous. The CDR3 covers 13 residues. CDR1 and CDR2 from the germline V gene are SGHRS and YFSETQ. The V gene lost 4 bases and the J gene lost 8 bases, with 15 bases spanning the gap. CDR3 nucleotides: TGCGCCAGCAGCAGGGAAGGGATGTCCGGCTACACCTTC. It is translated as CASSREGMSGYTF.

The J gene is TRBJ2-2, the V gene TRBV7-9; D unresolved. The CDR3 extends over 14 amino acids. Germline CDR1 and CDR2: SEHNR and FQNEAQ (reference sequence). V lost 3 bases and J lost 3, with 8 bases in between. CDR3 sequence: CASSLELDTGELFF. The CDR3 DNA is TGTGCCAGCAGCTTGGAACTCGACACCGGGGAGCTGTTTTTT.

The V and J genes are TRBV10-3 and TRBJ2-3; a weak D match, TRBD2 (6 bases). There are 15 residues in the CDR3. Trimming took 8 bases from V and 0 from J, leaving 15 bases between them. Germline V gene data show CDR1 as ENHRY and CDR2 as SYGVKD. CDR3 coding DNA: TGTGCCATCGGGGTTGAGGGAGGTAGCACAGATACGCAGTATTTT. Its protein product is CAIGVEGGSTDTQYF.

This chain links TRBV5-1 with TRBJ2-5; 7 bases align to TRBD1. J gave up 0 bases and V 4 bases, and 9 bases lay outside the gene matches. The length of the CDR3 is 16 residues. From germline, CDR1 is SGHRS and CDR2 YFSETQ. Here the CDR3 DNA reads TGCGCCAGCAGCCGACGGGACAGCCCTTACCAAGAGACCCAGTACTTC. Its translation: CASSRRDSPYQETQYF.

The rearrangement uses TRBV28 and TRBJ1-2, with 8 bases fitting TRBD1. The germline gives CDR1 MDHEN, CDR2 SYDVKM. The CDR3 has 16 amino acids. V trimming: 6 bases; J trimming: 3 bases; junction bases outside the gene matches: 12. The CDR3 region is CASRTMGQASDYGYTF. The DNA of the CDR3 is TGTGCCAGCAGAACCATGGGACAGGCATCGGACTATGGCTACACCTTC.

This clonotype was picked up one time. J is TRBJ1-1 and V is TRBV3-1; D gene unclear. Germline lookup yields CDR1 LGHDT and CDR2 YNNKEL (reference sequence). V shed 3 bases and J shed 2 bases, with 16 bases lying between them. The CDR3 length is 16 residues. The CDR3 spells CASSHSRGQPNTEAFF. The CDR3 coding sequence is TGTGCCAGCAGCCATTCCCGTGGGCAACCAAACACTGAAGCTTTCTTT.

This clonotype was seen more than once but under ten times. The chain links TRBV24-1 to TRBJ1-1, with a tentative D call TRBD1 (5 bases). The germline V gene has CDR1 KGHDR and CDR2 SFDVKD. V lost 9 bases to trimming and J lost 2 bases, with 12 bases between them. The length of the CDR3 is 13 residues. CDR3 region: CATRGFVNTEAFF. CDR3 in DNA: TGTGCCACCCGGGGGTTTGTAAACACTGAAGCTTTCTTT.

CDR3 nucleotide sequence: TGTGCCAGCTCACCACTCTCGGGAGGCGCTGAAGCTTTCTTT. This translates into CASSPLSGGAEAFF. The chain links TRBV18 to TRBJ1-1; D ambiguous. The ends were cut back, 1 base at V and 6 bases at J, with 12 bases in the middle. Germline V gene sequence: CDR1 KGHSH, CDR2 LQKENI. The CDR3 runs to 14 residues.

This clonotype was observed once. The CDR3: CASSQDGRALYNEQFF. In DNA form, the CDR3 reads TGCGCCAGCAGCCAAGATGGGAGGGCCCTTTACAATGAGCAGTTCTTC. The chain carries TRBV4-1 and TRBJ2-1, with 7 bases aligning to TRBD2. CDR1 is MGHRA, CDR2 YSYEKL, per germline. The V segment lost 0 bases and the J segment 4 bases; nucleotides outside the gene matches: 6. The CDR3 extends over 16 amino acids.

The chain couples TRBV20-1 to TRBJ1-6, with no clear D. The CDR3 spans 15 residues. Trimming shortened V by 3 bases and J by 1 base, and 10 bases separated the two germline ends. Germline assignment: CDR1 DFQATT and CDR2 SNEGSKA (reference sequence). The CDR3 region is CSARVAESYNSPLHF. In DNA form, the CDR3 reads TGCAGTGCTAGGGTGGCGGAGTCCTATAATTCACCCCTCCACTTT.

The V gene is TRBV29-1, the J gene TRBJ1-1; a possible D gene is TRBD1 (6 bases). The CDR3 contains 15 residues. Germline V gene sequence: CDR1 SQVTM, CDR2 ANQGSEA. V was trimmed by 0 bases and J by 4 bases, leaving 15 bases between them. The CDR3 DNA reads TGCAGCGTTGAAGAGGCGGGGGGCGCGGGCACTGAAGCTTTCTTT. Its translation: CSVEEAGGAGTEAFF.

The chain has TRBV29-1 and TRBJ1-5; 7 bases fit TRBD1. Germline CDR1 reads SQVTM; CDR2 reads ANQGSEA. The length of the CDR3 is 13 residues. The ends lost 6 bases at V and 8 bases at J; junction bases unmatched: 10. This chain's CDR3 is CSVGTGVEKPQHF. The CDR3 DNA follows: TGCAGCGTAGGTACAGGGGTGGAGAAGCCCCAGCATTTT.

The chain employs TRBV21-1 and TRBJ1-1; no DNA check was done on the table's D call, TRBD1. TRBV21-1 constitutes a pseudogene. This CDR3 is 17 amino acids long. This CDR3 is CASSKGGQGKWNTEAFF. CDR3 nucleotides: TGTGCCAGCAGCAAAGGAGGGCAGGGGAAATGGAACACTGAAGCTTTCTTT.

The genes are TRBV7-2 and TRBJ2-7, with a possible D match to TRBD2 (6 bases). The CDR3 is 14 residues long. With 0 bases removed from V and 7 bases from J, the gap between germline ends came to 13 bases. Germline lookup yields CDR1 SGHTA and CDR2 FQGNSA. The CDR3 here is CASSLAGLLREQYF. For the CDR3, the DNA is TGTGCCAGCAGCTTAGCGGGACTTTTACGAGAGCAGTACTTC.

This clonotype was counted a few times. This chain joins TRBV4-2 and TRBJ2-1; TRBD2 aligns across 14 bases. Germline CDR1 LGHNA, CDR2 YNFKEQ. The V and J ends lost 1 base and 6 bases, in that order; junction bases with no gene match: 5. The CDR3 is made up of 17 amino acids. The CDR3 is CASSQVGLAGGVNEQFF. CDR3 DNA sequence: TGTGCCAGCAGCCAAGTCGGACTAGCGGGAGGCGTCAATGAGCAGTTCTTC.